The entry that follows covers one T cell receptor (beta chain) sequence. Its cognate antigen is unknown. The PCR contained 60 Vbeta and 13 Jbeta primers. Repertoires were generated with immunoSEQ multiplex PCR, while TCRdb's copy carries only in-frame clones and drops some. The sample holds around 99,000 clones, roughly 76% seen once. V dropped 5 bases and J dropped 2; count of bases not matched to a gene: 2. The CDR3 spans 14 residues. The germline V gene has CDR1 SGHTA and CDR2 FQGNSA. These data are taken from a study of cytomegalovirus exposure and HLA in healthy donors. About the research overall: Sequencing of 150 million to 200 million T cells in an earlier analysis found 100 million or so unique TCR beta sequences.

Findings and caveats of the study: Trimming of TCR beta V- and J-genes showed a link, identified in a later analysis, to a missense DCLRE1C variant.

This clonotype was obtained from a woman aged 45-59 years in good health and CMV-seropositive. V and J are TRBV7-2 and TRBJ2-7; 11 nucleotides line up with TRBD2. Material: PBMCs. The CDR3 bases are TGTGCCAGCAGCCCTAGCGGGGGGCCCTACGAGCAGTACTTC. Its protein product is CASSPSGGPYEQYF.